This T cell receptor (beta chain) is from a study of blood T cell repertoires in COVID-19. The CDR3 loop spans 12 amino acids. Trimming pared 6 bases from V and 10 bases from J, leaving 13 bases between. The V gene's germline CDR1 is MNHEY and CDR2 SMNVEV (reference sequence). In the original processing: Amplified reference gene primers provided the basis for estimating nucleated cell counts. The data were produced by immunoSEQ multiplex PCR, yet TCRdb's version contains in-frame clones alone and is incomplete. The V and J calls and clone size were taken over from that table, and D and trimming were inferred from the DNA. Of approximately 260,000 clones listed, over 85% are singletons.

The chain links TRBV27 to TRBJ2-1; tentative D call: TRBD2 (6 bases). Sequences were obtained from PBMCs or T cells enriched from blood (not recorded which). The receptor comes from a woman aged 55 to 70 who had recovered from COVID-19. The CDR3 loop reads CASSLTRQEQFF. CDR3 DNA sequence: TGTGCCAGCAGCCTGACTAGGCAGGAGCAGTTCTTC.